This record looks at one T cell receptor (beta chain) sequence and its context. The PCR made use of 60 Vbeta and 13 Jbeta primers. Clones were read by immunoSEQ multiplex PCR, and TCRdb kept only the in-frame ones, dropping some. The sample consists of 150,000 or so clones, 77% of them appearing once. The data derive from a study of cytomegalovirus exposure and HLA in healthy donors. Overall study: Sequencing of around 200 million T cells in an earlier analysis found 90 million to 120 million unique TCR beta sequences. Of several hundred genotyped donors, about 81% clustered with self-reported Caucasian donors.

The germline V gene encodes CDR1 SQVTM and CDR2 ANQGSEA. The V and J ends lost 4 bases and 7 bases respectively, with 13 bases between them. CDR3 length: 12 amino acids. Sequenced input: PBMCs. This sequence joins TRBV29-1 and TRBJ1-1; D ambiguous. This receptor was identified in a woman aged 25 to 39 in good health and CMV-seronegative. The CDR3 DNA is TGCAGCGTTGTATCTGAGAGGAGTGAAGCTTTCTTT. Its protein product is CSVVSERSEAFF.